The 32 T cell receptor beta chains in this list originate from one sample, sequenced in a study of T cell clones after liver transplantation. Assay used: immunoSEQ multiplex PCR; TCRdb lists only in-frame clones, some missing. Altogether some 80,000 clones are present, around 80% being singletons, with the ten largest covering 2% to 2.5%. The sample in question was CD4+ T cells from blood, obtained around 50 months after liver transplant. The receptors come from a human patient who received a liver transplant. Certain T cells may be donor cells from the graft.

The V gene is TRBV2, the J gene TRBJ1-6; D perhaps matches TRBD1 (6 bases). Trimming removed 6 bases at V and 7 bases at J, with 13 bases between. This CDR3 has 14 residues. The germline CDR1 and CDR2 sequences are SNHLY and FYNNEI. The chain's CDR3 is CASRDSAGNSPLHF. The CDR3 nucleotides read TGTGCCAGCAGGGACAGCGCCGGGAATTCACCCCTCCACTTT.

This chain connects TRBV14 to TRBJ2-5; 9 nucleotides line up with TRBD1. Per the germline V gene, CDR1 is SGHDN and CDR2 is FVKESK. The V gene end was trimmed by 1 base and the J gene end by 5 bases; junction bases not matched to a gene: 5. The CDR3 length is 15 residues. CDR3 sequence (DNA): TGTGCCAGCAGCCAAGCCAGGACAGGGGTGGAGACCCAGTACTTC. Translated, it gives CASSQARTGVETQYF.

The gene calls are TRBV7-2 and TRBJ1-5; TRBD1 agrees at 9 bases. The junction had 5 bases not matched to a gene; V was cut back by 5 bases and J by 6 bases. The CDR3 runs to 14 residues. Germline V CDR1 and CDR2: SGHTA, FQGNSA. The CDR3 is CASSGDRVAQPQHF. CDR3 in DNA: TGTGCCAGCAGCGGGGACAGGGTTGCTCAGCCCCAGCATTTT.

The chain joins TRBV5-4 to TRBJ1-4; perhaps TRBD1 as D (6 bases). CDR3 length: 14 residues. Germline V CDR1 and CDR2: SGHNT, YYREEE (reference sequence). Trimming left V 4 bases short and J 4 bases short, with 11 bases between. The CDR3 loop reads CASSLDSFNEKLFF. The CDR3 nucleotides read TGTGCCAGCAGCCTGGACAGCTTTAATGAAAAACTGTTTTTT.

This clone was detected once. The chain is built from TRBV25-1 and TRBJ2-3, with D uncertain. Trimming took 1 base from V and 7 from J, leaving 6 bases between them. The CDR3 extends over 12 amino acids. Germline V CDR1 and CDR2: MGHDK, SYGVNS. The CDR3 is CASSESLYTQYF. The DNA for the CDR3 is TGTGCCAGCAGTGAATCTCTATATACGCAGTATTTT.

The V call is TRBV7-2, the J call TRBJ1-2; the D is unclear. V lost 1 base and J lost 1, with 10 bases in between. CDR1 SGHTA and CDR2 FQGNSA come from the germline V gene. The CDR3 length is 15 residues. The CDR3: CASSLVPGGNYGYTF. CDR3 in DNA: TGTGCCAGCAGCTTAGTGCCAGGAGGTAACTATGGCTACACCTTC.

This chain joins TRBV28 and TRBJ1-5; D not resolved. Germline-derived CDR1 and CDR2 are MDHEN and SYDVKM. The CDR3 runs 14 residues. V was clipped by 7 bases and J by 4 bases, with 14 bases between them. The CDR3 is CASNPGGPNQPQHF. CDR3 in DNA: TGTGCCAGCAATCCAGGAGGGCCGAATCAGCCCCAGCATTTT.

The chain uses TRBV25-1 and TRBJ2-5, with D tentatively TRBD1 (6 bases). V lost 2 bases and J 1 base, leaving 11 bases between the germline ends. Germline loops: CDR1 MGHDK, CDR2 SYGVNS. The CDR3 contains 15 residues. The DNA of the CDR3 is TGTGCCAGCAGTGAAAACGGACAGATCCAAGAGACCCAGTACTTC. This sequence encodes CASSENGQIQETQYF.

The gene calls are TRBV5-6 and TRBJ1-1; D unresolved. Germline CDR1 SGHDT, CDR2 YYEEEE. V shed 0 bases and J shed 0 bases, with 6 bases lying between them. This CDR3 spans 14 amino acids. In DNA, the CDR3 is TGTGCCAGCAGCTTGGGGTCGGTGAACACTGAAGCTTTCTTT. Its protein product is CASSLGSVNTEAFF.

The chain couples TRBV19 to TRBJ2-5, with 8 bases identical to TRBD1. The V segment lost 6 bases and the J segment 2 bases; nucleotides outside the gene matches: 11. The CDR3 spans 16 residues. From germline, CDR1 is LNHDA and CDR2 SQIVND (reference sequence). CDR3 region: CASRLTSDRVQETQYF. CDR3 nucleotides: TGTGCCAGTAGACTTACCTCGGACAGGGTTCAAGAGACCCAGTACTTC.

This chain uses TRBV2 with TRBJ2-5, with D maybe TRBD2 (7 bases). V was trimmed by 5 bases and J by 5 bases, leaving 9 bases between them. Per germline, CDR1 SNHLY and CDR2 FYNNEI. The CDR3 consists of 12 residues. The CDR3 loop is CASSRGGETQYF. Written as DNA, the CDR3 is TGTGCCAGCAGTAGGGGGGGGGAGACCCAGTACTTC.

The CDR3 DNA sequence: TGCGCCAGCAGCCGCGGGACAACCACCGGGGAGCTGTTTTTT. It specifies CASSRGTTTGELFF. This chain links TRBV4-3 with TRBJ2-2; D is possibly TRBD1 or TRBD2 (6 bases each). CDR1 LGHNA and CDR2 YSLEER come from the germline V gene. The V end was cut by 4 bases, the J end by 4 bases, with 10 bases between. CDR3 length: 14 residues.

The rearrangement uses TRBV29-1 and TRBJ2-2, with 13 bases lining up with TRBD2. The CDR3 is made up of 15 amino acids. CDR1 is SQVTM and CDR2 is ANQGSEA in the germline V gene. Losses at the gene ends were 7 bases for V and 0 bases for J; bases not matched to a gene: 2. The CDR3 is CSAGLAGANTGELFF. For the CDR3, the DNA is TGCAGCGCAGGACTAGCGGGAGCGAACACCGGGGAGCTGTTTTTT.

The chain has TRBV7-9 and TRBJ1-6, with D perhaps TRBD1 (6 bases). Germline-derived CDR1 and CDR2 are SEHNR and FQNEAQ (reference sequence). This CDR3 has 15 amino acids. The V and J ends lost 5 bases and 5 bases respectively, with 13 bases between them. The CDR3 DNA reads as TGTGCCAGCAGCACCTTGGGGGCCAATAATTCACCCCTCCACTTT. Translation gives CASSTLGANNSPLHF.

This chain joins TRBV5-5 and TRBJ1-2, with 9 bases aligning to TRBD1. J was trimmed by 1 base and V by 4 bases; bases with no gene match: 11. The CDR3 covers 17 residues. The germline CDR1 and CDR2 sequences are SGHKS and YYEKEE (reference sequence). CDR3 region: CASSPGQGRGDNYGYTF. The DNA for the CDR3 is TGTGCCAGCAGCCCGGGACAGGGCCGGGGGGATAACTATGGCTACACCTTC.

V and J are TRBV30 and TRBJ2-3, with D hard to call. This CDR3 is built from 11 residues. The germline CDR1 and CDR2 sequences are GTSNPN and SVGIG (reference sequence). Deletions cut 4 bases from V and 3 bases from J, with 5 bases between. The CDR3 loop is CAWTETDTQYF. The CDR3 DNA reads as TGTGCCTGGACGGAGACAGATACGCAGTATTTT.

The chain carries TRBV7-2 and TRBJ1-4; tentatively, D is TRBD1 (5 bases). This CDR3 contains 13 residues. V lost 4 bases and J lost 5, with 8 bases in between. CDR1 SGHTA and CDR2 FQGNSA come from the germline V gene. The CDR3 region is CASSYRRNEKLFF. As DNA, the CDR3 is TGTGCCAGCAGCTACAGGAGGAATGAAAAACTGTTTTTT.

Only one count was recorded for this clone. The CDR3 is CASNPRESGKTQYF. In nucleotides, the CDR3 is TGTGCCAGCAACCCCAGGGAAAGCGGGAAGACCCAGTACTTC. This sequence joins TRBV7-2 and TRBJ2-5, with TRBD2 identical over 7 bases. Germline V gives CDR1 SGHTA, CDR2 FQGNSA. The CDR3 is 14 amino acids. The V gene end was trimmed by 7 bases and the J gene end by 6 bases; junction bases not matched to a gene: 11.

This chain joins TRBV27 and TRBJ2-1, with 7 nucleotides matching TRBD1. Germline-derived CDR1 and CDR2 are MNHEY and SMNVEV (reference sequence). The CDR3 totals 15 residues. J gave up 6 bases and V 7 bases, and 12 bases lay outside the gene matches. The CDR3: CASTAQRDRPNEQFF. DNA of the CDR3: TGTGCCAGCACCGCCCAAAGGGACAGACCCAATGAGCAGTTCTTC.

Notes on this clone: Since the CDR3 does not end with the conserved phenylalanine or tryptophan, this likely comes from a read error. The DNA is left out, because the CDR3 cannot be placed on it with certainty; the CDR3 is given as TCRdb lists it. This sequence joins TRBV11-2 and TRBJ2-7; TRBD1 is the table's D call, not checked against the DNA. CDR1 and CDR2 from the germline V gene are SGHAT and FQNNGV. The CDR3 spans 12 residues, counting both ends. The CDR3 loop reads CASSLADLQESI.

This chain connects TRBV4-1 to TRBJ1-3, with 8 bases identical to TRBD1. This CDR3 has 16 residues. Germline V CDR1 and CDR2: MGHRA, YSYEKL. V trimming: 3 bases; J trimming: 0 bases; junction bases outside the gene matches: 4. CDR3 sequence: CASSHLTGDSGNTIYF. CDR3 DNA: TGCGCCAGCAGCCACCTGACAGGGGACTCTGGAAACACCATATATTTT.

The chain carries TRBV30 and TRBJ2-7; 7 nucleotides agree with TRBD2. CDR3 size: 14 residues. Germline V gives CDR1 GTSNPN, CDR2 SVGIG (reference sequence). V shed 3 bases and J 2 bases; nucleotides not matched to a gene: 7. As DNA, the CDR3 is TGTGCCTGGAGAGGTGGCGGGAGCCCCTACGAGCAGTACTTC. It specifies CAWRGGGSPYEQYF.

This clone was counted between two and nine times. V is TRBV7-2 and J is TRBJ2-3, with a possible D match to TRBD2 (5 bases). This CDR3 region has 12 residues. From germline, CDR1 is SGHTA and CDR2 FQGNSA. V lost 6 bases and J lost 8, with 12 bases in between. The CDR3 DNA reads as TGTGCCAGCAGATCAACGGGGAGTACGCAGTATTTT. Encoded protein: CASRSTGSTQYF.

The J gene is TRBJ1-5, the V gene TRBV19; D is unresolved. The CDR3 length is 14 residues. The germline V and J ends were trimmed by 7 bases and 5 bases, with 15 bases remaining between them. Germline CDR1 and CDR2: LNHDA and SQIVND (reference sequence). Here the CDR3 reads CASTPPDLYQPQHF. CDR3 DNA: TGTGCCAGTACCCCCCCGGATTTATATCAGCCCCAGCATTTT.

The genes are TRBV21-1 and TRBJ2-7; the table's D call TRBD1 went unverified against the DNA. TRBV21-1 is flagged as a pseudogene. The CDR3 is 16 amino acids. The CDR3 DNA reads TGTGCCAGCAGTAGAATATGGGGCAGAGACTCCTACGAGCAGTACTTC. Translated: CASSRIWGRDSYEQYF.

This rearrangement joins TRBV18 to TRBJ1-1; possible D gene TRBD1, 5 bases. Germline CDR1 KGHSH, CDR2 LQKENI. The CDR3 has 13 residues. V lost 10 bases and J lost 1, with 13 bases in between. This CDR3 reads CATTTAANTEAFF. The CDR3 bases are TGTGCCACCACGACAGCCGCGAACACTGAAGCTTTCTTT. The full variable domain, with the rest looked up from reference TRBV18 and TRBJ1-1, is NAGVMQNPRHLVRRRGQEARLRCSPMKGHSHVYWYRQLPEEGLKFMVYLQKENIIDESGMPKERFSAEFPKEGPSILRIQQVVRGDSAAYFCATTTAANTEAFFGQGTRLTVV.

This chain connects TRBV5-1 to TRBJ2-5; TRBD2 aligns across 10 bases. Germline V gene data show CDR1 as SGHRS and CDR2 as YFSETQ. The length of the CDR3 is 17 residues. The J segment lost 3 bases and the V segment lost 3 bases, leaving 11 bases of the junction unmatched. The CDR3 sequence: CASSSVNGAGGKETQYF. The CDR3 DNA sequence: TGCGCCAGCAGCTCGGTGAATGGAGCGGGGGGGAAAGAGACCCAGTACTTC.

This chain links TRBV5-1 with TRBJ2-5; 7 bases are a match to TRBD2. V shed 4 bases, J shed 8 bases, and the junction held 14 bases outside the gene matches. The CDR3 length is 15 residues. Germline lookup yields CDR1 SGHRS and CDR2 YFSETQ. In DNA, the CDR3 is TGCGCCAGCAGCCTTGGACTAGAGGATGGGGAAACCCAGTACTTC. Its translation is CASSLGLEDGETQYF.

The chain has TRBV9 and TRBJ2-1; 11 bases are a match to TRBD2. From germline, CDR1 is SGDLS and CDR2 YYNGEE. The CDR3 is 14 amino acids. With V trimmed by 1 base and J by 6 bases, 0 bases remained unmatched. CDR3 bases: TGTGCCAGCAGCGTACTAGCGGGGGGCAATGAGCAGTTCTTC. Encoded protein: CASSVLAGGNEQFF.

This sequence joins TRBV7-2 and TRBJ1-2; TRBD1 might be the D (5 bases). Trimming took 2 bases from V and 3 from J, leaving 16 bases between them. This CDR3 has 16 residues. The V gene's germline CDR1 is SGHTA and CDR2 FQGNSA. This CDR3 is CASSLTSAGRHYGYTF. CDR3 coding DNA: TGTGCCAGCAGCTTAACTTCTGCGGGACGGCACTATGGCTACACCTTC.

This chain uses TRBV9 with TRBJ2-5; no firm D call. V was cut by 0 bases and J by 4 bases, with 4 bases left in between. The CDR3 spans 12 residues. Germline CDR1 SGDLS, CDR2 YYNGEE. The CDR3 DNA follows: TGTGCCAGCAGCGTAGAAGGAGAGACCCAGTACTTC. Translating it yields CASSVEGETQYF. Full variable domain (rest looked up from reference TRBV9 and TRBJ2-5): DSGVTQTPKHLITATGQRVTLRCSPRSGDLSVYWYQQSLDQGLQFLIQYYNGEERAKGNILERFSAQQFPDLHSELNLSSLELGDSALYFCASSVEGETQYFGPGTRLLVL.

V is TRBV25-1 and J is TRBJ1-2; D possibly corresponds to TRBD1 (5 bases). There are 14 residues in the CDR3. Trimming removed 4 bases at V and 5 bases at J, with 14 bases between. The germline V gene encodes CDR1 MGHDK and CDR2 SYGVNS. CDR3 DNA: TGTGCCAGCAGTGGGCTCTCCGGGGGGTATGGCTACACCTTC. Protein: CASSGLSGGYGYTF.